This note documents a single T cell receptor (beta chain) sequence. Its antigen is not known. This sample was taken from a study of CD8 T cells in Susac syndrome. For the study at large: When blood was drawn, the patients with Susac syndrome were therapy-naive, on corticosteroids, or on intravenous immunoglobulin alone. Study observations and caveats: In Susac syndrome, CD4+ T cell repertoires lacked any clonal expansion.

The T cells that were sequenced for TCR beta were CD8+ and CD4+ cells from blood. In Susac syndrome patients, recently defined diagnostic criteria for definite or probable disease were met. With random hexamers, reverse transcription was performed on about 0.5 to 1 ug of RNA. TCRdb used MiXCR to reprocess the immunoSEQ multiplex PCR reads, holding one entry per CDR3 protein. The sample carries tens of thousands of distinct CDR3 sequences, roughly 94% recorded once. The CDR3 totals 17 residues. V lost 5 bases and J lost 3; bases outside the gene matches: 11. CDR1 and CDR2 (germline): SGHAT, FQNNGV. The chain employs TRBV11-2 and TRBJ2-1; TRBD2 agrees at 9 bases. Sequenced material: CD4+ T cells from PBMCs. The receptor was derived from a human donor with Susac syndrome. The CDR3: CASSPGSAGGLYNEQFF. DNA of the CDR3: TGTGCCAGCAGCCCCGGTTCTGCGGGGGGGCTCTACAATGAGCAGTTCTTC.